A selection of T cell receptor beta chains follows, all from one sample in a study of Graves' ophthalmopathy and Graves' hyperthyroidism. TCRdb recomputed calls from the multiplex PCR reads with MiXCR, one row per CDR3 protein. In the table there are approximately 460,000 distinct CDR3 sequences, around 14% of which are singletons. The material sequenced was blood. The receptors originated from a woman between 25 and 40 years old with Graves' ophthalmopathy. CDR3s include the opening cysteine and the closing phenylalanine or tryptophan. The order of the fields is clone size, J gene, D gene, V gene, CDR3 DNA, CDR3 protein. A D gene is named only where the DNA matches it firmly. Only part of the rows carry a size: once, few, many, or a class if the clone is expanded.

clone_size: many
j_call: TRBJ1-1
d_call: TRBD1
v_call: TRBV20-1
cdr3_nt: TGCAGTGCCAAGGGACAGGCTAGGGTCACTGAAGCTTTCTTT
cdr3_aa: CSAKGQARVTEAFF

clone_size: .
j_call: TRBJ2-7
d_call: TRBD2
v_call: TRBV28
cdr3_nt: TGTGCCAGCAGCGAAACAGCGGGGGGCTCCTACGAGCAGTACTTC
cdr3_aa: CASSETAGGSYEQYF

clone_size: many
j_call: TRBJ1-5
d_call: .
v_call: TRBV6-2/TRBV6-3
cdr3_nt: TGTGCCAGCAGTCAGCGGGGGGGAGGTCAGCCCCAGCATTTT
cdr3_aa: CASSQRGGGQPQHF

clone_size: many
j_call: TRBJ1-3
d_call: .
v_call: TRBV3-1
cdr3_nt: TGTGCCAGCAGCCAAGATAGGGGCTTTGGAAACACCATATATTTT
cdr3_aa: CASSQDRGFGNTIYF

clone_size: few
j_call: TRBJ2-7
d_call: .
v_call: TRBV5-1
cdr3_nt: TGCGCCAGCAGCCCACTTGAAGGGTCCTACGAGCAGTACTTC
cdr3_aa: CASSPLEGSYEQYF

clone_size: .
j_call: TRBJ2-2
d_call: .
v_call: TRBV28
cdr3_nt: TGTGCCAGCAGTTTAGCGGTAGGATCAAACACCGGGGAGCTGTTTTTT
cdr3_aa: CASSLAVGSNTGELFF

clone_size: few
j_call: TRBJ2-7
d_call: .
v_call: TRBV5-1
cdr3_nt: TGCGCCAGCAGCTTCCAAACGGCCTACGAGCAGTACTTC
cdr3_aa: CASSFQTAYEQYF

clone_size: .
j_call: TRBJ2-2
d_call: .
v_call: TRBV13
cdr3_nt: TGTGCCAGCAGCGGCCGGGACAAGGGGGTCACCGGGGAGCTGTTTTTT
cdr3_aa: CASSGRDKGVTGELFF

clone_size: many
j_call: TRBJ2-2
d_call: TRBD2
v_call: TRBV6-1
cdr3_nt: TGTGCCAGCAGAGGACTAGCGGGAGTTACCGGGGAGCTGTTTTTT
cdr3_aa: CASRGLAGVTGELFF

clone_size: few
j_call: TRBJ1-1
d_call: .
v_call: TRBV3-1
cdr3_nt: TGTGCCAGCAGCCAACTGACAGAGAACACTGAAGCTTTCTTT
cdr3_aa: CASSQLTENTEAFF